The following is a T cell receptor beta chain sequence with its context. The sample belongs to a study of shared T cell receptors in the human thymus. Germline trimming cut 6 bases from V and 8 bases from J; bases unmatched to any gene: 11. CDR3 length: 15 amino acids. Per germline, CDR1 MGHDK and CDR2 SYGVNS. Sequencing was performed with immunoSEQ multiplex PCR; in TCRdb, only in-frame clones are kept and a portion is missing. This table has 500,000 to 850,000 clones, around 87% appearing once. These same records also appear under a second study, on human thymus T cells.

This receptor was identified in a boy in the first two years of life with a congenital heart defect. The sequenced sample consisted of thymocytes. The chain recombines TRBV25-1 with TRBJ1-4, with 8 bases matching TRBD1. The CDR3 DNA follows: TGTGCCAGCAGATTATCAGGGGGCGCACAGGAAAAACTGTTTTTT. Amino acids: CASRLSGGAQEKLFF.